A single TCR beta chain is shown here with its context. This entry is derived from a study of control samples from healthy donors and cancer patients. V lost 5 bases, J lost 4 bases, and 5 bases stayed unmatched. Looked up from germline, CDR1 is LNHDA and CDR2 is SQIVND (reference sequence). The CDR3 is 15 amino acids. TCRdb keeps only in-frame clones here, not all; method: immunoSEQ multiplex PCR. The data show about 170,000 clones, 88% seen once. The rearrangement uses TRBV19 and TRBJ2-6; 7 nucleotides align to TRBD1. The clonotype comes from a woman aged 25 to 39 in good health. Sequencing was done on a sample of blood. CDR3: CASSQGGFGANVLTF. The CDR3 DNA is TGTGCCAGTAGTCAAGGGGGCTTCGGGGCCAACGTCCTGACTTTC.